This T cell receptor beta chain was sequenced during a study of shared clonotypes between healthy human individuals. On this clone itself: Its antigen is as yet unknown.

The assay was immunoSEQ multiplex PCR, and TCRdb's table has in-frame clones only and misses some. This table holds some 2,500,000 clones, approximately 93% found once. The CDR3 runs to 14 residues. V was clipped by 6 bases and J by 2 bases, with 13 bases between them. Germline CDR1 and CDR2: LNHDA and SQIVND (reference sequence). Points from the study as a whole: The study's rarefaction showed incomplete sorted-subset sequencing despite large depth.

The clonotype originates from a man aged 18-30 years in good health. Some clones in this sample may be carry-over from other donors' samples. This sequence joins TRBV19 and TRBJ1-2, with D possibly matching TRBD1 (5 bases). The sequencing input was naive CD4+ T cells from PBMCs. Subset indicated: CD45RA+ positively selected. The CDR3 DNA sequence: TGTGCCAGTAGCCGAGGGACGCCCAACTATGGCTACACCTTC. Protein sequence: CASSRGTPNYGYTF.